Shown below are 10 T cell receptor beta chains from a single sample sequenced in a study of T cell changes during pregnancy in multiple sclerosis. Assay: immunoSEQ multiplex PCR; the TCRdb copy retains only in-frame clones and omits some. The data contain roughly 50,000 clones, 80% to 90% of them seen just once; the ten biggest clones take up approximately 8%. The source material was CD8+ T cells from peripheral blood mononuclear cells, sampled in the second trimester of pregnancy. The receptors were sampled from a female donor with multiple sclerosis, enrolled in a pregnancy study.

The chain joins TRBV19 to TRBJ1-1; no firm D call. This CDR3 has 12 residues. Germline V gene data show CDR1 as LNHDA and CDR2 as SQIVND (reference sequence). Trimming took 8 bases from V and 1 from J, leaving 8 bases between them. Written as DNA, the CDR3 is TGTGCCAGTCGGTCGGGGAACACTGAAGCTTTCTTT. This codes for CASRSGNTEAFF. The variable domain in full, with the rest retrieved from reference TRBV19 and TRBJ1-1, is DGGITQSPKYLFRKEGQNVTLSCEQNLNHDAMYWYRQDPGQGLRLIYYSQIVNDFQKGDIAEGYSVSREKKESFPLTVTSAQKNPTAFYLCASRSGNTEAFFGQGTRLTVV.

This chain links TRBV5-8 with TRBJ1-1; 9 bases match TRBD1. Germline loops: CDR1 SGHTS, CDR2 YDEGEE. This CDR3 region has 20 residues. V lost 4 bases to trimming and J lost 1 base; unmatched junction nucleotides: 20. CDR3 loop: CASSIGQGPLLNSENTEAFF. Written as DNA, the CDR3 is TGTGCCAGCAGCATAGGACAGGGGCCTCTCCTTAATAGTGAGAACACTGAAGCTTTCTTT. Drawing the rest from reference TRBV5-8 and TRBJ1-1, the complete variable domain is EAGVTQSPTHLIKTRGQQATLRCSPISGHTSVYWYQQALGLGLQFLLWYDEGEERNRGNFPPRFSGRQFPNYSSELNVNALELEDSALYLCASSIGQGPLLNSENTEAFFGQGTRLTVV.

The chain combines TRBV27 with TRBJ2-3; perhaps TRBD2 as D (7 bases). The CDR3 is 15 residues long. The V end was cut by 7 bases, the J end by 4 bases, with 18 bases between. Germline V gene lookup returns CDR1 MNHEY and CDR2 SMNVEV (reference sequence). The CDR3 nucleotides are TGTGCCAGCAACCCGGGGGGCCATGTGCCAGATACGCAGTATTTT. This gives the protein CASNPGGHVPDTQYF.

The J gene is TRBJ1-2, the V gene TRBV7-6; 7 bases align to TRBD1. This CDR3 comprises 13 residues. Germline V gene lookup returns CDR1 SGHVS and CDR2 FNYEAQ. V shed 3 bases and J 8 bases; nucleotides not matched to a gene: 6. CDR3 residues: CASSLTGLGGYTF. As DNA, the CDR3 is TGTGCCAGCAGCTTGACAGGGCTGGGCGGCTACACCTTC.

The J gene is TRBJ2-5, the V gene TRBV4-1; the D gene is possibly TRBD2 (6 bases). Trimming removed 5 bases from V and 4 bases from J, with 17 bases in between. The CDR3 spans 15 residues. Germline assignment: CDR1 MGHRA and CDR2 YSYEKL. For the CDR3, the DNA is TGCGCCAGCAGCTTGGGGACGCCGCGGGGAGAGACCCAGTACTTC. Residues: CASSLGTPRGETQYF.

The rearrangement links TRBV27 to TRBJ2-1; D is ambiguous. The CDR3 runs 13 residues. V was trimmed by 4 bases and J by 10 bases, leaving 14 bases between them. Germline V gene lookup returns CDR1 MNHEY and CDR2 SMNVEV (reference sequence). The DNA for the CDR3 is TGTGCCAGCAGTTCCCGAGGTACTGGGGAGCAGTTCTTC. As protein: CASSSRGTGEQFF.

The chain is built from TRBV2 and TRBJ1-2, with TRBD1 identical over 9 bases. J gave up 7 bases and V 8 bases, and 11 bases lay outside the gene matches. This CDR3 region has 14 residues. Germline values: CDR1 SNHLY, CDR2 FYNNEI. The CDR3 DNA reads as TGTGCCAGCCCCCTCTTAGGGACAGGGTCTGGCTACACCTTC. Translation gives CASPLLGTGSGYTF.

The V gene is TRBV29-1, the J gene TRBJ2-7; 7 bases align to TRBD1. The ends lost 4 bases at V and 2 bases at J; junction bases unmatched: 8. Germline V CDR1 and CDR2: SQVTM, ANQGSEA. The CDR3 runs 14 residues. The CDR3: CSVAGDSQAYEQYF. The CDR3 DNA sequence: TGCAGCGTTGCCGGGGACAGCCAGGCCTACGAGCAGTACTTC.

The rearrangement links TRBV7-9 to TRBJ2-7; 10 bases match TRBD2. The CDR3 contains 17 residues. V lost 4 bases and J lost 0; bases outside the gene matches: 9. Looked up from germline, CDR1 is SEHNR and CDR2 is FQNEAQ (reference sequence). CDR3 DNA sequence: TGTGCCAGCAGCTCAACGGACGCTAGCGGGGGCTCCTACGAGCAGTACTTC. As protein: CASSSTDASGGSYEQYF.

The V gene is TRBV5-1, the J gene TRBJ1-5; TRBD1 matches 8 bases. V trimming: 4 bases; J trimming: 1 base; junction bases outside the gene matches: 4. Germline V gives CDR1 SGHRS, CDR2 YFSETQ. The CDR3 sequence is 15 residues long. This CDR3 is CASSPTGDSNQPQHF. The CDR3 coding sequence is TGCGCCAGCAGCCCGACAGGGGACAGCAATCAGCCCCAGCATTTT.